Following are 32 T cell receptor beta chains from one sample sequenced in a study of shared clonotypes between healthy human individuals. Profiling relied on immunoSEQ multiplex PCR, and the TCRdb table lists in-frame clones only, not all of them. The table records approximately 1,500,000 clones, about 98% of them present only once. The specimen was naive CD4+ T cells sorted from blood. This sample's subset: CD45RA+ positively selected. These receptors were collected from a man younger than 40 in good health.

The chain couples TRBV5-1 to TRBJ2-3; D not resolved. The CDR3 length is 14 residues. V was pared by 3 bases and J by 4 bases, with 12 bases between. Germline CDR1 reads SGHRS; CDR2 reads YFSETQ. This chain's CDR3 is CASSSSGWSDTQYF. The CDR3 coding sequence is TGCGCCAGCAGCTCGTCCGGGTGGTCAGATACGCAGTATTTT.

This clone occurred once. CDR3 in amino acids: CASSQRTSLSTDTQYF. As DNA, the CDR3 is TGTGCCAGCAGTCAAAGGACTAGCCTAAGCACAGATACGCAGTATTTT. The chain has TRBV25-1 and TRBJ2-3; 8 nucleotides align to TRBD2. Germline V gives CDR1 MGHDK, CDR2 SYGVNS. CDR3 length: 16 residues. Trimming took 5 bases from V and 0 from J; bases not matched to a gene: 7.

Here the CDR3 reads CASSQGLAGGYEQYF. The CDR3 DNA sequence: TGTGCCAGCAGCCAGGGACTAGCGGGAGGATACGAGCAGTACTTC. The chain uses TRBV7-8 and TRBJ2-7; 15 bases line up with TRBD2. CDR1 is SGHVS and CDR2 is FQNEAQ in the germline V gene. This CDR3 spans 15 amino acids. The ends lost 5 bases at V and 4 bases at J; junction bases unmatched: 3.

The chain recombines TRBV28 with TRBJ2-7; the match to TRBD1 covers 9 bases. The CDR3 is made up of 16 amino acids. The V gene end was trimmed by 2 bases and the J gene end by 2 bases; junction bases not matched to a gene: 7. Per germline, CDR1 MDHEN and CDR2 SYDVKM. This CDR3 reads CASSLPQGARPYEQYF. The CDR3 DNA sequence: TGTGCCAGCAGTTTACCACAGGGGGCACGTCCCTACGAGCAGTACTTC.

V gene TRBV4-3 combines with J gene TRBJ2-5; D unresolved. Germline values: CDR1 LGHNA, CDR2 YSLEER. V lost 0 bases and J 4 bases, leaving 12 bases between the germline ends. The CDR3 has 15 amino acids. The CDR3 nucleotides are TGCGCCAGCAGCCAAGATTCCCGGTCGAGAGAGACCCAGTACTTC. It encodes CASSQDSRSRETQYF.

The chain uses TRBV7-6 and TRBJ1-2; TRBD1 is a possible D gene (6 bases). Trimming pared 2 bases from V and 4 bases from J, leaving 11 bases between. Germline V lookup: CDR1 SGHVS, CDR2 FNYEAQ. There are 14 residues in the CDR3. The CDR3 sequence is CASSLFGGSYGYTF. CDR3 in DNA: TGTGCCAGCAGCTTATTCGGGGGCTCCTATGGCTACACCTTC.

This chain uses TRBV10-3 with TRBJ2-1; maybe TRBD2 (7 bases). Germline values: CDR1 ENHRY, CDR2 SYGVKD. V was trimmed by 11 bases and J by 0 bases, leaving 14 bases between them. The CDR3 length is 14 residues. The CDR3 coding sequence is TGTGCCGTGGCGGGGGCCAGCTCCTACAATGAGCAGTTCTTC. It specifies CAVAGASSYNEQFF.

This chain connects TRBV11-2 to TRBJ2-1, with a possible D match to TRBD2 (6 bases). V lost 2 bases and J lost 10, with 27 bases in between. This CDR3 spans 18 amino acids. Germline values: CDR1 SGHAT, CDR2 FQNNGV. The chain's CDR3 is CASSLKSVVWDSPREQFF. The CDR3 DNA follows: TGTGCCAGCAGCTTAAAAAGCGTGGTCTGGGACTCGCCTCGGGAGCAGTTCTTC.

The genes are TRBV14 and TRBJ2-5; 10 nucleotides align to TRBD2. J gave up 4 bases and V 5 bases, and 4 bases lay outside the gene matches. The germline V gene has CDR1 SGHDN and CDR2 FVKESK. This CDR3 is built from 14 residues. CDR3 sequence reads: CASSVGLAIETQYF. As DNA, the CDR3 is TGTGCCAGCAGCGTGGGACTAGCGATAGAGACCCAGTACTTC.

This sequence joins TRBV29-1 and TRBJ2-1; D remains unclear. CDR1 and CDR2 (germline): SQVTM, ANQGSEA. V lost 5 bases and J lost 4, with 9 bases in between. The CDR3 has 12 residues. The CDR3: CSVPRVYNEQFF. DNA for the CDR3: TGCAGCGTTCCCCGGGTATACAATGAGCAGTTCTTC.

This sequence joins TRBV28 and TRBJ2-5; weak D call: TRBD1 (6 bases). Germline V gene sequence: CDR1 MDHEN, CDR2 SYDVKM. V was cut by 3 bases and J by 10 bases, with 9 bases left in between. CDR3 length: 11 residues. The CDR3 here is CASSLATGQYF. In DNA form, the CDR3 reads TGTGCCAGCAGTTTGGCGACAGGCCAGTACTTC.

V is TRBV5-1 and J is TRBJ1-4; 10 nucleotides align to TRBD1. The germline V gene has CDR1 SGHRS and CDR2 YFSETQ. CDR3 size: 16 residues. Germline trimming cut 5 bases from V and 6 bases from J; bases unmatched to any gene: 10. CDR3 sequence: CASRIGTGDGDEKLFF. For the CDR3, the DNA is TGCGCCAGCAGAATAGGGACAGGGGACGGAGATGAAAAACTGTTTTTT.

This clone has just one count. J is TRBJ2-4 and V is TRBV28; 7 bases align to TRBD2. Germline lookup yields CDR1 MDHEN and CDR2 SYDVKM. Germline trimming cut 6 bases from V and 9 bases from J; bases unmatched to any gene: 5. This CDR3 has 12 amino acids. The CDR3 reads CASRGTNLIQYF. In nucleotides, the CDR3 is TGTGCCAGCAGAGGGACTAACCTCATTCAGTACTTC.

As regards this clone: Other DNA sequences in this sample translate to the same CDR3. V usage is TRBV20-1 and J usage is TRBJ2-7; the D is unclear. V gave up 0 bases and J gave up 4 bases, with 1 base separating them. The CDR3 consists of 10 residues. Per germline, CDR1 DFQATT and CDR2 SNEGSKA (reference sequence). CDR3 in DNA: TGCAGTGCTAGAGAATACGAGCAGTACTTC. Amino acids: CSAREYEQYF.

This clone was recorded only once. The rearrangement uses TRBV28 and TRBJ2-1; TRBD1 aligns across 9 bases. Germline V CDR1 and CDR2: MDHEN, SYDVKM. This CDR3 is built from 17 residues. The ends lost 4 bases at V and 4 bases at J; junction bases unmatched: 11. The CDR3 is CASSSKAGQGWYNEQFF. Written as DNA, the CDR3 is TGTGCCAGCAGTTCCAAGGCTGGACAGGGGTGGTACAATGAGCAGTTCTTC.

This clone was recorded once. The rearrangement joins TRBV6-1 to TRBJ2-4; 8 nucleotides match TRBD2. The J segment lost 1 base and the V segment lost 2 bases, leaving 13 bases of the junction unmatched. The CDR3 spans 19 residues. Germline values: CDR1 MNHNS, CDR2 SASEGT. The CDR3 reads CASSERREGRLGAKNIQYF. For the CDR3, the DNA is TGTGCCAGCAGTGAACGCCGGGAGGGCCGCCTCGGGGCCAAAAACATTCAGTACTTC.

The gene calls are TRBV5-6 and TRBJ2-1, with D unresolved. Trimming left V 0 bases short and J 12 bases short, with 13 bases between. The CDR3 is 13 residues long. Germline V gene sequence: CDR1 SGHDT, CDR2 YYEEEE. In DNA form, the CDR3 reads TGTGCCAGCAGCTTGGTATCCCCACAGACGCAGTTCTTC. Translating gives CASSLVSPQTQFF.

This clone appeared once. V gene TRBV28 combines with J gene TRBJ1-5; D gene ambiguous. V was shortened by 4 bases and J by 5 bases, with 12 bases between the two germline ends. The germline CDR1 and CDR2 sequences are MDHEN and SYDVKM. CDR3 length: 14 residues. CDR3 in amino acids: CASSSPTAYQPQHF. CDR3 coding DNA: TGTGCCAGCAGTTCCCCCACAGCCTATCAGCCCCAGCATTTT.

The genes are TRBV5-6 and TRBJ2-1, with D possibly being TRBD1 (5 bases). Trimming pared 3 bases from V and 7 bases from J, leaving 11 bases between. Germline-derived CDR1 and CDR2 are SGHDT and YYEEEE. This CDR3 spans 13 amino acids. In DNA form, the CDR3 reads TGTGCCAGCAGCTCTCGGACATGGAATGAGCAGTTCTTC. Encoded protein: CASSSRTWNEQFF.

The rearrangement joins TRBV29-1 to TRBJ2-1, with D possibly TRBD2 on 6 matching bases. CDR1 and CDR2 from the germline V gene are SQVTM and ANQGSEA. Trimming removed 6 bases from V and 5 bases from J, with 20 bases in between. The CDR3 is made up of 15 amino acids. The CDR3 DNA reads TGCAGCGTGGGGACCAGGTTGGGCGGGGACAATGAGCAGTTCTTC. Its translation is CSVGTRLGGDNEQFF.

The genes are TRBV30 and TRBJ2-5; D tentatively fits TRBD1 or TRBD2 (5 bases each). CDR1 and CDR2 (germline): GTSNPN, SVGIG (reference sequence). Trimming stripped 4 bases from V and 9 bases from J, with 21 bases between. The CDR3 loop spans 14 amino acids. CDR3: CAWNLQGPVVAQYF. In DNA form, the CDR3 reads TGTGCCTGGAACCTCCAGGGACCAGTGGTGGCCCAGTACTTC.

The genes are TRBV5-8 and TRBJ2-7, with D possibly being TRBD1 or TRBD2 (5 bases each). The V end lost 1 base, the J end lost 0 bases, and 11 bases lay between the germline ends. The germline V gene encodes CDR1 SGHTS and CDR2 YDEGEE. The CDR3 is made up of 15 amino acids. The CDR3 is CASSLPGARSYEQYF. The CDR3 nucleotides are TGTGCCAGCAGCTTGCCCGGGGCCCGCTCCTACGAGCAGTACTTC.

This chain connects TRBV5-4 to TRBJ2-7; 8 positions agree with TRBD1. The trim removed 1 base at V and 0 bases at J, leaving 3 bases unmatched. The CDR3 has 15 amino acids. Germline CDR1 reads SGHNT; CDR2 reads YYREEE (reference sequence). CDR3 sequence: CASSLRDRSSYEQYF. In DNA form, the CDR3 reads TGTGCCAGCAGCTTGAGGGACAGGAGCTCCTACGAGCAGTACTTC.

The chain joins TRBV6-1 to TRBJ1-1; D might be TRBD1 (5 bases). CDR1 is MNHNS, CDR2 SASEGT, per germline. The V and J ends lost 8 bases and 1 base respectively, with 14 bases between them. The CDR3 is 14 residues long. The CDR3 protein is CASLLGVANTEAFF. DNA of the CDR3: TGTGCCAGCCTCTTGGGGGTAGCGAACACTGAAGCTTTCTTT.

Worth noting for this clone: Other DNA sequences within the sample encode an identical CDR3. The V call is TRBV5-1, the J call TRBJ2-5; unclear D gene. This CDR3 contains 13 residues. The germline V gene has CDR1 SGHRS and CDR2 YFSETQ. Trimming cost V 1 base and J 1 base, with 5 bases left between them. CDR3 sequence: CASSLSPQETQYF. The CDR3, as DNA: TGCGCCAGCAGCTTGTCTCCCCAAGAGACCCAGTACTTC.

This CDR3 is CASSLSGAWAVGTDTQYF. CDR3 sequence (DNA): TGTGCCAGCAGTTTATCGGGCGCGTGGGCAGTGGGCACAGATACGCAGTATTTT. This rearrangement joins TRBV28 to TRBJ2-3; D is uncertain. V was clipped by 1 base and J by 1 base, with 18 bases between them. The CDR3 spans 18 residues. From germline, CDR1 is MDHEN and CDR2 SYDVKM.

V and J are TRBV11-2 and TRBJ2-6, with D perhaps given as TRBD1 or TRBD2 (5 bases each). The length of the CDR3 is 19 residues. From germline, CDR1 is SGHAT and CDR2 FQNNGV. V was cut by 2 bases and J by 0 bases, with 17 bases left in between. The CDR3 DNA is TGTGCCAGCAGCTTATGGGGTAGGGGAGCGATCTCTGGGGCCAACGTCCTGACTTTC. Its protein is CASSLWGRGAISGANVLTF.

The chain recombines TRBV25-1 with TRBJ2-2; D gene uncertain. From germline, CDR1 is MGHDK and CDR2 SYGVNS. The CDR3 length is 11 residues. Trimming took off 6 bases at V and 8 bases at J, with 7 bases between the two ends. CDR3 sequence: CASRQRGELFF. The DNA for the CDR3 is TGTGCCAGCAGGCAGAGGGGGGAGCTGTTTTTT.

This clone was found once. CDR3 DNA sequence: TGTGCCAGCAGCTTCCAGAAGGGGCCCCAGCATTTT. It codes for CASSFQKGPQHF. The chain is built from TRBV5-6 and TRBJ1-5, with D unresolved. V was clipped by 2 bases and J by 9 bases, with 9 bases between them. CDR1 is SGHDT, CDR2 YYEEEE, per germline. The CDR3 is made up of 12 amino acids.

This clone has a single count. This rearrangement joins TRBV30 to TRBJ1-2; D gene unclear. This CDR3 has 14 residues. With 0 bases removed from V and 8 bases from J, the gap between germline ends came to 16 bases. Germline V CDR1 and CDR2: GTSNPN, SVGIG (reference sequence). CDR3 protein: CAWSVLSTTGGYTF. The CDR3 coding sequence is TGTGCCTGGAGTGTACTCTCCACGACGGGGGGCTACACCTTC.

The rearrangement links TRBV6-5 to TRBJ2-5; D may match TRBD1 or TRBD2 (5 bases each). CDR3 length: 15 amino acids. Germline V gives CDR1 MNHEY, CDR2 SVGAGI. Trimming removed 5 bases at V and 2 bases at J, with 15 bases between. In DNA form, the CDR3 reads TGTGCCAGCAGTCGGGACCGGTCATCGCAAGAGACCCAGTACTTC. Amino acid sequence: CASSRDRSSQETQYF.

This rearrangement joins TRBV6-1 to TRBJ1-1; D remains ambiguous. V was pared by 10 bases and J by 4 bases, with 19 bases between. In germline, CDR1 is MNHNS, CDR2 SASEGT. This CDR3 comprises 14 residues. Here the CDR3 DNA reads TGTGCCACCTCCTCACCCGGCTCCTCCACTGAAGCTTTCTTT. Protein: CATSSPGSSTEAFF.